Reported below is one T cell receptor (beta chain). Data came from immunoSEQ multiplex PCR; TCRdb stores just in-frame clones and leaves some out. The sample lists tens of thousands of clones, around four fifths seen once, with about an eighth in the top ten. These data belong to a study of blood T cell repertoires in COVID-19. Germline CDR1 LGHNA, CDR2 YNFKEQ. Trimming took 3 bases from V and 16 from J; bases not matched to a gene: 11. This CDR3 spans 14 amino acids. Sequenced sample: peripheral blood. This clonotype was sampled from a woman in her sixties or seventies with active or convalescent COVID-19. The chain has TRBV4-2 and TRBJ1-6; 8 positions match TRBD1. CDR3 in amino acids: CASSQDRVESVLHF. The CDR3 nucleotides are TGTGCCAGCAGCCAGGACAGGGTGGAGTCCGTGCTCCACTTT.